The present T cell receptor beta chain was sequenced within a study of shared clonotypes between healthy human individuals. Whole-study results and caveats: Unshared clonotypes carried lower generation probabilities than those common to all four donors. The sharing of about 5.3% of naive CD4 clonotypes was seen across a handful of donors. A small donor pool kept down the genetic and exposure-history diversity that was represented.

TCRdb's copy holds only in-frame clones and misses some; the assay was immunoSEQ multiplex PCR. The sample yields about 750,000 clones, 90% to 95% seen once. With 3 bases removed from V and 2 bases from J, the gap between germline ends came to 13 bases. CDR3 length equals 15 residues. Germline assignment: CDR1 MGHDK and CDR2 SYGVNS. This clone was counted many times. The antigen remains undetermined. Naive CD8 cells were CD45RO-negative, positively selected for CCR7, excluding terminally differentiated effector memory CD45RA+ cells. The rearrangement uses TRBV25-1 and TRBJ2-5, with D hard to call. Source material: naive CD8+ T cells sorted from blood. The clonotype comes from a man aged 30 to 39 in good health. The DNA for the CDR3 is TGTGCCAGCAGTGAGGAGCAAGACGAACAAGAGACCCAGTACTTC. Its translation is CASSEEQDEQETQYF.